This T cell receptor (beta chain) originates from a study of cytomegalovirus exposure and HLA in healthy donors. 13 Jbeta primers and 60 Vbeta primers were used for the PCR. The repertoire was sequenced with immunoSEQ multiplex PCR; TCRdb's copy has only in-frame clones and lacks some. The sample has about 150,000 clones; 55% to 70% are singletons. Germline values: CDR1 SQVTM, CDR2 ANQGSEA. The germline V and J ends were trimmed by 4 bases and 2 bases, with 13 bases remaining between them. The CDR3 is 14 residues long. This TCR was recovered from a woman in her fifties or sixties in good health and CMV-seropositive. The sequenced sample consisted of PBMCs. The chain combines TRBV29-1 with TRBJ2-3; D gene ambiguous. The CDR3 DNA is TGCAGCGTTGGTGTAACGACAAACACAGATACGCAGTATTTT. Protein product: CSVGVTTNTDTQYF.